One sample yielded the 26 T cell receptor beta chains listed below, sequenced in a study of CD8 T cells in ankylosing spondylitis (dated by TCRdb to about 2017). Libraries were prepared through 5' RACE. The sequencing machine was an Illumina HiSeq 2500. TCRdb reworked the public reads: Q25 trimming with fastp, MiXCR clone assembly, productive beta chains retained. Every entry covers one CDR3 protein and lists the most common genes and DNA from its rows. This sample comprises about 110,000 distinct CDR3 sequences, more than 20% of them detected only once. The ten largest clonotypes hold 12% of the sample. The sample taken for sequencing was synovial fluid, either unsorted or a sorted T cell fraction (not recorded which). All receptors come from a male donor with ankylosing spondylitis.

The V gene is TRBV10-3, the J gene TRBJ2-5; 11 nucleotides align to TRBD2. Germline V gene lookup returns CDR1 ENHRY and CDR2 SYGVKD. The V and J ends lost 9 bases and 5 bases, in that order; junction bases with no gene match: 5. The CDR3 is 13 amino acids. Written as DNA, the CDR3 is TGTGCCATTACTAGCGGGAGAGAGGAGACCCAGTACTTC. Its protein product is CAITSGREETQYF.

J is TRBJ2-5 and V is TRBV7-2; D is perhaps TRBD1 (6 bases). Germline loops: CDR1 SGHTA, CDR2 FQGNSA. The germline V and J ends were trimmed by 5 bases and 5 bases, with 18 bases remaining between them. This CDR3 spans 15 amino acids. The CDR3 coding sequence is TGTGCCAGCAGCCCTAGGGCAGGGGTGGTCGAGACCCAGTACTTC. Its protein is CASSPRAGVVETQYF.

The chain combines TRBV6-1 with TRBJ2-6; unclear D gene. The V end was cut by 10 bases, the J end by 2 bases, with 15 bases between. The CDR3 covers 15 residues. Germline V CDR1 and CDR2: MNHNS, SASEGT. CDR3 loop: CATKPLGTGANVLTF. CDR3 in DNA: TGTGCCACCAAACCGCTTGGCACTGGGGCCAACGTCCTGACTTTC.

This clonotype has just a few counts. This sequence joins TRBV29-1 and TRBJ2-6; tentatively, D is TRBD2 (6 bases). V was shortened by 8 bases and J by 0 bases, with 11 bases between the two germline ends. The germline V gene has CDR1 SQVTM and CDR2 ANQGSEA. The CDR3 runs to 14 residues. CDR3 sequence: CSTPGDSGANVLTF. The DNA of the CDR3 is TGCAGCACCCCGGGGGACTCTGGGGCCAACGTCCTGACTTTC.

This clonotype was found a few times. The gene calls are TRBV6-5 and TRBJ2-7; tentative D call: TRBD2 (7 bases). The CDR3 extends over 15 amino acids. Trimming pared 2 bases from V and 7 bases from J, leaving 18 bases between. Per germline, CDR1 MNHEY and CDR2 SVGAGI. The CDR3 protein is CASSYRWEGEGEQYF. CDR3 sequence (DNA): TGTGCCAGCAGTTACCGGTGGGAGGGGGAAGGGGAGCAGTACTTC.

Only one count was recorded for this clonotype. This chain joins TRBV20-1 and TRBJ2-5, with D tentatively TRBD1 (5 bases). CDR1 and CDR2 from the germline V gene are DFQATT and SNEGSKA (reference sequence). The CDR3 contains 14 residues. V was trimmed by 3 bases and J by 4 bases, leaving 15 bases between them. CDR3: CSASRQRQGETQYF. The CDR3 region has the DNA TGCAGTGCTAGTAGACAGCGCCAAGGAGAGACCCAGTACTTC.

The rearrangement joins TRBV5-1 to TRBJ2-1, with 10 bases identical to TRBD1. CDR3 length equals 14 residues. Germline CDR1 reads SGHRS; CDR2 reads YFSETQ. The ends lost 3 bases at V and 5 bases at J; junction bases unmatched: 2. This CDR3 is CASSWGTGDNEQFF. The CDR3, as DNA: TGCGCCAGCAGCTGGGGGACAGGGGACAATGAGCAGTTCTTC. The variable domain in full, completed from reference TRBV5-1 and TRBJ2-1, reads KAGVTQTPRYLIKTRGQQVTLSCSPISGHRSVSWYQQTPGQGLQFLFEYFSETQRNKGNFPGRFSGRQFSNSRSEMNVSTLELGDSALYLCASSWGTGDNEQFFGPGTRLTVL.

The chain uses TRBV6-5 and TRBJ2-5; a possible D gene is TRBD2 (6 bases). V lost 4 bases and J 7 bases, leaving 22 bases between the germline ends. The CDR3 runs 16 residues. CDR1 and CDR2 from the germline V gene are MNHEY and SVGAGI. CDR3 residues: CASSSRGLLNTGTQYF. CDR3 sequence (DNA): TGTGCCAGCAGTTCCCGAGGACTACTAAACACAGGGACCCAGTACTTC.

This clonotype was seen more than once but under ten times. The J gene is TRBJ2-7, the V gene TRBV6-2 or TRBV6-3, with TRBD1 as a possible D gene (6 bases). This CDR3 is built from 11 residues. CDR1 is MNHEY and CDR2 is SVGEGT in the germline V gene. With 8 bases removed from V and 6 bases from J, the gap between germline ends came to 11 bases. In DNA, the CDR3 is TGTGCCAGCGCTGTGGGGGCCGAGCAGTACTTC. The encoded protein is CASAVGAEQYF.

This clonotype has ten or more counts. The gene calls are TRBV27 and TRBJ1-1; D not certain. V gave up 2 bases and J gave up 1 base, with 8 bases separating them. The length of the CDR3 is 14 residues. CDR1 and CDR2 (germline): MNHEY, SMNVEV (reference sequence). CDR3 DNA: TGTGCCAGCAGTTTAGGAGCACGGAACACTGAAGCTTTCTTT. Its protein product is CASSLGARNTEAFF.

The chain uses TRBV20-1 and TRBJ2-2, with D hard to call. Germline lookup yields CDR1 DFQATT and CDR2 SNEGSKA (reference sequence). Deletions cut 3 bases from V and 3 bases from J, with 5 bases between. The CDR3 spans 12 residues. The CDR3 nucleotides are TGCAGTGCTAGGGTATACACCGGGGAGCTGTTTTTT. Translation gives CSARVYTGELFF.

The V and J genes are TRBV5-1 and TRBJ2-5; 7 bases map to TRBD2. Germline V gene lookup returns CDR1 SGHRS and CDR2 YFSETQ. The CDR3 totals 15 residues. Trimming took 1 base from V and 5 from J; bases not matched to a gene: 8. The CDR3 loop is CASSLMGGSGETQYF. The CDR3 DNA reads as TGCGCCAGCAGCTTGATGGGCGGGAGTGGGGAGACCCAGTACTTC.

The chain combines TRBV5-1 with TRBJ2-1, with D tentatively TRBD1 (5 bases). This CDR3 has 14 residues. Trimming took off 4 bases at V and 6 bases at J, with 14 bases between the two ends. Germline V gene data show CDR1 as SGHRS and CDR2 as YFSETQ. CDR3 in amino acids: CASSPAGASNEQFF. CDR3 nucleotide sequence: TGCGCCAGCAGCCCGGCTGGGGCTAGCAATGAGCAGTTCTTC.

The chain couples TRBV2 to TRBJ2-6; D call uncertain. V was cut by 4 bases and J by 1 base, with 8 bases left in between. The CDR3 length is 15 residues. The germline V gene has CDR1 SNHLY and CDR2 FYNNEI. The CDR3 region is CASSVEQSGANVLTF. Here the CDR3 DNA reads TGTGCCAGCAGTGTTGAGCAATCTGGGGCCAACGTCCTGACTTTC.

This clonotype was observed at least ten times. This chain connects TRBV5-1 to TRBJ2-7; possibly TRBD1 for D (5 bases). Germline assignment: CDR1 SGHRS and CDR2 YFSETQ. Between the trimmed V and J ends, which lost 0 bases and 6 bases, there was a span of 13 bases. The CDR3 has 14 amino acids. The CDR3 DNA reads as TGCGCCAGCAGCTTGGATGGCAGGGTTAGCGAGCAGTACTTC. This sequence encodes CASSLDGRVSEQYF.

This clonotype was counted only a few times. The chain joins TRBV18 to TRBJ2-2; no reliable D call. Per germline, CDR1 KGHSH and CDR2 LQKENI. The CDR3 is made up of 14 amino acids. Trimming removed 8 bases at V and 6 bases at J, with 16 bases between. CDR3 in amino acids: CASPADSGAGELFF. The CDR3 DNA is TGTGCCAGCCCAGCCGACTCTGGGGCCGGGGAGCTGTTTTTT.

This clonotype was seen only a few times. The chain joins TRBV20-1 to TRBJ2-1; 15 nucleotides match TRBD2. The junction had 6 bases not matched to a gene; V was cut back by 4 bases and J by 8 bases. The CDR3 has 15 amino acids. Germline loops: CDR1 DFQATT, CDR2 SNEGSKA (reference sequence). CDR3 protein: CSAKRTSGREYEQFF. Written as DNA, the CDR3 is TGCAGTGCTAAACGGACTAGCGGGAGGGAGTATGAGCAGTTCTTC.

Details on this clonotype: Germline and junction disagree at one end, which may indicate a read error. The V and J genes are TRBV9 and TRBJ1-6; perhaps TRBD1 as D (6 bases). Germline CDR1 reads SGDLS; CDR2 reads YYNGEE. CDR3 size: 14 residues. CDR3 residues: CAISVNREDSPLHF. In DNA form, the CDR3 reads TGTGCCATCAGCGTGAACAGGGAGGACTCACCCCTCCACTTT. The whole variable domain, filled in from reference TRBV9 and TRBJ1-6, reads DSGVTQTPKHLITATGQRVTLRCSPRSGDLSVYWYQQSLDQGLQFLIQYYNGEERAKGNILERFSAQQFPDLHSELNLSSLELGDSALYFCAISVNREDSPLHFGNGTRLTVT.

The sample holds a few counts of this clonotype. The CDR3 is CATSDPHTSGSGEQFF. As DNA, the CDR3 is TGTGCCACCAGTGATCCGCACACTAGCGGGAGTGGTGAGCAGTTCTTC. The genes are TRBV24-1 and TRBJ2-1; 11 bases map to TRBD2. Germline V gene lookup returns CDR1 KGHDR and CDR2 SFDVKD. The CDR3 has 16 amino acids. V lost 3 bases and J lost 9; bases outside the gene matches: 9.

J is TRBJ1-2 and V is TRBV27; possibly TRBD1 for D (6 bases). Trimming removed 6 bases from V and 10 bases from J, with 18 bases in between. Germline values: CDR1 MNHEY, CDR2 SMNVEV (reference sequence). CDR3 size: 13 residues. CDR3 bases: TGTGCCAGCAGCTTCAACAGGGAGGATCTCTACACCTTC. It is translated as CASSFNREDLYTF.

This clonotype was counted at least ten times. V usage is TRBV20-1 and J usage is TRBJ2-3; D is ambiguous. The length of the CDR3 is 14 residues. The germline CDR1 and CDR2 sequences are DFQATT and SNEGSKA (reference sequence). Trimming pared 6 bases from V and 0 bases from J, leaving 13 bases between. CDR3 coding DNA: TGCAGTGCCCCAGTCGCGGATAGCACAGATACGCAGTATTTT. Translated: CSAPVADSTDTQYF.

The chain employs TRBV25-1 and TRBJ1-3, with a weak D call TRBD1 (6 bases). The CDR3 contains 17 residues. Germline CDR1 and CDR2: MGHDK and SYGVNS. Between the trimmed V and J ends, which lost 6 bases and 1 base, there was a span of 19 bases. CDR3 coding DNA: TGTGCCAGCAGACTGAACCGGGGGGGCTGGTCTGGAAACACCATATATTTT. It translates to CASRLNRGGWSGNTIYF.

This clonotype appeared a few times. The chain uses TRBV2 and TRBJ2-1; D may correspond to TRBD1 or TRBD2 (5 bases each). With 7 bases removed from V and 8 bases from J, the gap between germline ends came to 12 bases. The V gene's germline CDR1 is SNHLY and CDR2 FYNNEI. There are 12 residues in the CDR3. The CDR3 DNA sequence: TGTGCCAGCACCCAGGGAGTTCATGAGCAGTTCTTC. Translated: CASTQGVHEQFF.

The rearrangement joins TRBV18 to TRBJ2-7; no definite D call. Per the germline V gene, CDR1 is KGHSH and CDR2 is LQKENI. This CDR3 has 12 residues. The ends were cut back, 4 bases at V and 5 bases at J, with 9 bases in the middle. The CDR3 sequence is CASSQSFDEQYF. CDR3 DNA: TGTGCCAGCTCACAGTCCTTCGACGAGCAGTACTTC. The full variable domain, rest sourced from reference TRBV18 and TRBJ2-7, is NAGVMQNPRHLVRRRGQEARLRCSPMKGHSHVYWYRQLPEEGLKFMVYLQKENIIDESGMPKERFSAEFPKEGPSILRIQQVVRGDSAAYFCASSQSFDEQYFGPGTRLTVT.

The chain has TRBV11-2 and TRBJ2-3; possibly TRBD1 for D (5 bases). The germline gives CDR1 SGHAT, CDR2 FQNNGV. CDR3 size: 14 residues. Trimming pared 4 bases from V and 2 bases from J, leaving 10 bases between. CDR3: CASSSRAFTDTQYF. CDR3 nucleotides: TGTGCCAGCAGCTCCAGGGCATTCACAGATACGCAGTATTTT.

The rearrangement links TRBV20-1 to TRBJ2-1; 13 nucleotides match TRBD2. There are 14 residues in the CDR3. The trim removed 3 bases at V and 8 bases at J, leaving 4 bases unmatched. CDR1 and CDR2 (germline): DFQATT, SNEGSKA (reference sequence). The CDR3 nucleotides are TGCAGTGCTAGGGGACTAGCGGGACTCGATGAGCAGTTCTTC. It is translated as CSARGLAGLDEQFF.